This T cell receptor beta chain derives from a study of T cell clonality in common variable immunodeficiency. Broader study findings: TCRbeta clonality was increased in CVID versus healthy controls.

The data were produced by immunoSEQ multiplex PCR, yet TCRdb's version contains in-frame clones alone and is incomplete. The sample includes about 39,000 clones, none of them occurring once. V trimming: 0 bases; J trimming: 5 bases; junction bases outside the gene matches: 2. The CDR3 contains 15 residues. From germline, CDR1 is SGHDN and CDR2 FVKESK. Ten or more counts support this clone. What it binds is unknown. The sequenced fragment ends 3 residues before the CDR3 boundary, so the rest is inferred from the germline J gene. Both groups were predominantly of Caucasian heritage. Donors gave 5 to 8 ml heparinized peripheral whole blood.

The V gene is TRBV14, the J gene TRBJ1-5, with 9 nucleotides matching TRBD1. This receptor was identified in a person aged 18 to 70 in good health. The specimen was peripheral blood mononuclear cells. CDR3: CASSQEGQGHQPQHF. The covered CDR3 bases are TGTGCCAGCAGCCAAGAGGGACAGGGACATCAGCCC.